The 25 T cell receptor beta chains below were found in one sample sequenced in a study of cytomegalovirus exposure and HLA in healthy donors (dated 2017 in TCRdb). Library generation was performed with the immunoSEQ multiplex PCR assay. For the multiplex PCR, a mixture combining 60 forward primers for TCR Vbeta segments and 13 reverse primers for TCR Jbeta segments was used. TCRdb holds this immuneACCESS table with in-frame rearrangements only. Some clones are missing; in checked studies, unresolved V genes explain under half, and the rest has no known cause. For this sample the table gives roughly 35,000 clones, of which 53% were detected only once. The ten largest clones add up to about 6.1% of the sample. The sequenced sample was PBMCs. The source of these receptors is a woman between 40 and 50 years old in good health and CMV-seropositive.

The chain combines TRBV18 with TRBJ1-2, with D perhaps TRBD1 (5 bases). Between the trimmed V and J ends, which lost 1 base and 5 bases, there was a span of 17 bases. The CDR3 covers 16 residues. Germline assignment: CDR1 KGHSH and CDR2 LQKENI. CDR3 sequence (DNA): TGTGCCAGCTCACCACTTTCGTCGGGGACTGGTTATGGCTACACCTTC. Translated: CASSPLSSGTGYGYTF.

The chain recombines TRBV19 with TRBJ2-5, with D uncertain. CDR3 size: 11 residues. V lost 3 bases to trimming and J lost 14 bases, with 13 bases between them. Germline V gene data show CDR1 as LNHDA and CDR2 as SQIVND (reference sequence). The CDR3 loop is CASSIPGSFYF. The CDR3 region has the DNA TGTGCCAGTAGTATCCCCGGGTCGTTTTACTTC.

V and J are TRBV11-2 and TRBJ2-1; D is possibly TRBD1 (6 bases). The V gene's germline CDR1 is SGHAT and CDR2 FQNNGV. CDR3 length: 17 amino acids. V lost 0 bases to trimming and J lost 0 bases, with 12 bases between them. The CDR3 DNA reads TGTGCCAGCAGCTTAGATAGGGGGACAACCTCCTACAATGAGCAGTTCTTC. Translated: CASSLDRGTTSYNEQFF.

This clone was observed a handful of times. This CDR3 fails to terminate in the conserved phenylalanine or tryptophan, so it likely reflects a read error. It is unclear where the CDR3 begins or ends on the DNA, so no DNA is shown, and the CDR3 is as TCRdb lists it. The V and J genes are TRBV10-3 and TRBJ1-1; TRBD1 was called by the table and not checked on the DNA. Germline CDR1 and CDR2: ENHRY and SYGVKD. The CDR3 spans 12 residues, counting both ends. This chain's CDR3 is CAISETTGGSII.

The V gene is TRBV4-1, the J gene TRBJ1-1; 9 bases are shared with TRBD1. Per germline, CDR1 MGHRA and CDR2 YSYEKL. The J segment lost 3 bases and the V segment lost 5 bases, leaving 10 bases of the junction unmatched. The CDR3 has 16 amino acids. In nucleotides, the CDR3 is TGCGCCAGCAGCTCCGGGACAGGGAAGCGGGACACTGAAGCTTTCTTT. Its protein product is CASSSGTGKRDTEAFF.

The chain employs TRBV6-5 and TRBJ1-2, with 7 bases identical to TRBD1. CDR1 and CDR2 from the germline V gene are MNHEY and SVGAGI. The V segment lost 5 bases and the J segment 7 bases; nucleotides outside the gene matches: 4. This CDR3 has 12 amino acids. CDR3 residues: CASSRQGFGYTF. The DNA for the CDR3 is TGTGCCAGCAGTCGACAGGGATTTGGCTACACCTTC.

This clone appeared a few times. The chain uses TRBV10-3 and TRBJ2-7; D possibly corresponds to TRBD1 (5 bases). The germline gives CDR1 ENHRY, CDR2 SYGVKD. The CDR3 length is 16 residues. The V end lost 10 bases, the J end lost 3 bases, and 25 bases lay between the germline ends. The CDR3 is CATNPGTGQWNYEQYF. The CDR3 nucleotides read TGTGCCACTAATCCGGGCACAGGCCAGTGGAACTACGAGCAGTACTTC.

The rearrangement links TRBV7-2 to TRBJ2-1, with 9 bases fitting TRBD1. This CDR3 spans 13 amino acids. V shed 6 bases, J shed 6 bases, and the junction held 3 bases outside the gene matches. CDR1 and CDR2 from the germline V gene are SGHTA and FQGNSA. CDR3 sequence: CASRQTGGNEQFF. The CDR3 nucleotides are TGTGCCAGCAGACAGACAGGGGGCAATGAGCAGTTCTTC.

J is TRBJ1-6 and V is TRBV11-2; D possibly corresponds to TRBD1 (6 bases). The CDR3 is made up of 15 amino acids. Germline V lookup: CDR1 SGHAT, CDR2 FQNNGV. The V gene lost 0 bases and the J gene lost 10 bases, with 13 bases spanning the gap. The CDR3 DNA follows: TGTGCCAGCAGCTTAGAGCCAGGGGTTGGGTCACCCCTCCACTTT. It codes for CASSLEPGVGSPLHF.

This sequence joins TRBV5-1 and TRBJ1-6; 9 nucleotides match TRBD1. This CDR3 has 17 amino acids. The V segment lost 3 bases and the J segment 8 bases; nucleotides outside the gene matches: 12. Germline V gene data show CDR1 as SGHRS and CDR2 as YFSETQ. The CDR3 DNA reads TGCGCCAGCAGCTCCGGGACAGGGTTAGTTGGAGATTCACCCCTCCACTTT. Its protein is CASSSGTGLVGDSPLHF.

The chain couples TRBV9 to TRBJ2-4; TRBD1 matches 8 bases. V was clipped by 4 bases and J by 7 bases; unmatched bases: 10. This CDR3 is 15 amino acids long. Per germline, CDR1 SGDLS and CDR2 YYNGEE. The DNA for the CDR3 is TGTGCCAGCAGCACCTCCGGACAGGGCGGCAACATTCAGTACTTC. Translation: CASSTSGQGGNIQYF.

CDR3 nucleotides: TGTGCCAGCAGCCCCGGGACAAGCTATGGCTACACCTTC. Its protein product is CASSPGTSYGYTF. The gene calls are TRBV7-2 and TRBJ1-2; weak D call: TRBD1 (6 bases). The CDR3 covers 13 residues. Germline-derived CDR1 and CDR2 are SGHTA and FQGNSA. V was cut by 5 bases and J by 4 bases, with 11 bases left in between. Filled out from reference TRBV7-2 and TRBJ1-2, the complete variable domain reads GAGVSQSPSNKVTEKGKDVELRCDPISGHTALYWYRQSLGQGLEFLIYFQGNSAPDKSGLPSDRFSAERTGGSVSTLTIQRTQQEDSAVYLCASSPGTSYGYTFGSGTRLTVV.

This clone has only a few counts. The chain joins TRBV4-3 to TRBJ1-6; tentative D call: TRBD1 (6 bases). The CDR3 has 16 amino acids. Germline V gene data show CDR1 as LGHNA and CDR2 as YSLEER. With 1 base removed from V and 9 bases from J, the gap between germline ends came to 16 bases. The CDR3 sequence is CASSQGETGKGSPLHF. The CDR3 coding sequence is TGCGCCAGCAGCCAAGGGGAGACAGGAAAAGGTTCACCCCTCCACTTT.

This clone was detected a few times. The CDR3 DNA reads as TGTGCCAGCAGCCAAGTAACCGGGACAGGGGCTGGCTACACCTTC. Its protein product is CASSQVTGTGAGYTF. The rearrangement links TRBV4-2 to TRBJ1-2, with 10 bases identical to TRBD1. Losses at the gene ends were 1 base for V and 7 bases for J; bases not matched to a gene: 6. CDR1 is LGHNA, CDR2 YNFKEQ, per germline. The CDR3 consists of 15 residues.

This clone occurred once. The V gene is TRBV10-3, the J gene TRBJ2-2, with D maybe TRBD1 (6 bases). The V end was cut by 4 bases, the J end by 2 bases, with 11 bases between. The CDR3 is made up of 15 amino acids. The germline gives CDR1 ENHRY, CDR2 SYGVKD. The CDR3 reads CAISAQQGNTGELFF. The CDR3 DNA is TGTGCCATCAGTGCCCAACAGGGCAACACCGGGGAGCTGTTTTTT.

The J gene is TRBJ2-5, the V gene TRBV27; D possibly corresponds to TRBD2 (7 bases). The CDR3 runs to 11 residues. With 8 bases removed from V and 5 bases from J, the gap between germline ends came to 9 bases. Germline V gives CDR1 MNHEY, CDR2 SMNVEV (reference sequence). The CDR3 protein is CASGGGETQYF. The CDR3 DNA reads TGTGCCAGCGGCGGGGGCGAGACCCAGTACTTC.

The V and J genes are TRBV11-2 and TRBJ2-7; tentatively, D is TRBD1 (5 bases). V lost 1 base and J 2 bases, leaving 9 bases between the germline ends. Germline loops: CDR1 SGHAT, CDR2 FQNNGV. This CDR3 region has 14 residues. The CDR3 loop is CASSLGPGPYEQYF. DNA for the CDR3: TGTGCCAGCAGCTTAGGGCCAGGGCCCTACGAGCAGTACTTC.

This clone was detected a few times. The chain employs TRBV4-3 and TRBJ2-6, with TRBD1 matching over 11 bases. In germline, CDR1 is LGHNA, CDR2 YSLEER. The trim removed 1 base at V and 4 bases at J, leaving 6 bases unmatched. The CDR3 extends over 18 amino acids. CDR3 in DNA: TGCGCCAGCAGCCAAGGGTGGGACAGGGGGTCCGGGGCCAACGTCCTGACTTTC. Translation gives CASSQGWDRGSGANVLTF.

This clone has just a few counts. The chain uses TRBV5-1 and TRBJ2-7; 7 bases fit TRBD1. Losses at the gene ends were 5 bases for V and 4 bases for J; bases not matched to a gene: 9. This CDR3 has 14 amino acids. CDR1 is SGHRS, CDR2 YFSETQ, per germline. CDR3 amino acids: CASRADRVGYEQYF. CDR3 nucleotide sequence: TGCGCCAGCAGAGCTGACAGGGTGGGGTACGAGCAGTACTTC.

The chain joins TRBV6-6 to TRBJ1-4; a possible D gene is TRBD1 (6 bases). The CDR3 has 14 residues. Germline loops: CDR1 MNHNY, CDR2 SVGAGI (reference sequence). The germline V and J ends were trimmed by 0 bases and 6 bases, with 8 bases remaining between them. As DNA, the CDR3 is TGTGCCAGCAGTTACTCGGGGGCGTATGAAAAACTGTTTTTT. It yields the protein CASSYSGAYEKLFF.

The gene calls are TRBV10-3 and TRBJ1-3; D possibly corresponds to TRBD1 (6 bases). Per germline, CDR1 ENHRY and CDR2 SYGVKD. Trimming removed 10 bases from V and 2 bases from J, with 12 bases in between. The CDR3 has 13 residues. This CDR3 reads CASIAGAGNTIYF. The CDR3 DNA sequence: TGTGCCAGCATTGCAGGGGCTGGAAACACCATATATTTT.

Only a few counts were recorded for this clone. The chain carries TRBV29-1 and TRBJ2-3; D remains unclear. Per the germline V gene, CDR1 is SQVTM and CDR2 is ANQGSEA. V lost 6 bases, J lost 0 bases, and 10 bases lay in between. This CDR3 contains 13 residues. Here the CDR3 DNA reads TGCAGCGTCGCAGGATTTAGCACAGATACGCAGTATTTT. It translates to CSVAGFSTDTQYF.

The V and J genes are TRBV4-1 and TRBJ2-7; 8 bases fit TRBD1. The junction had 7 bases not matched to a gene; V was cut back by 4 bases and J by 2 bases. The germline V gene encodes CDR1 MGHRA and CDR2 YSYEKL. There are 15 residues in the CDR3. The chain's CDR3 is CASSPRQGLTYEQYF. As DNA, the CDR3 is TGCGCCAGCAGCCCCCGACAGGGGCTGACCTACGAGCAGTACTTC.

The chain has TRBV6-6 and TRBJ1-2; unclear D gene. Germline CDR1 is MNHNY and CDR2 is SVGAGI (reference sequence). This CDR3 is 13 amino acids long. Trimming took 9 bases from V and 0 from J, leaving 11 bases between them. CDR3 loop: CASSGETNYGYTF. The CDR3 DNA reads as TGTGCCAGTAGCGGTGAGACTAACTATGGCTACACCTTC.

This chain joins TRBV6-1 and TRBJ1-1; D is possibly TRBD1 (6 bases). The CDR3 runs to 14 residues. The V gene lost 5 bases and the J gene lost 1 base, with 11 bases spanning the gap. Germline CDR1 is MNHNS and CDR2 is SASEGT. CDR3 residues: CASSNPRGNTEAFF. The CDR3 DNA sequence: TGTGCCAGCAGTAACCCCAGGGGGAACACTGAAGCTTTCTTT.